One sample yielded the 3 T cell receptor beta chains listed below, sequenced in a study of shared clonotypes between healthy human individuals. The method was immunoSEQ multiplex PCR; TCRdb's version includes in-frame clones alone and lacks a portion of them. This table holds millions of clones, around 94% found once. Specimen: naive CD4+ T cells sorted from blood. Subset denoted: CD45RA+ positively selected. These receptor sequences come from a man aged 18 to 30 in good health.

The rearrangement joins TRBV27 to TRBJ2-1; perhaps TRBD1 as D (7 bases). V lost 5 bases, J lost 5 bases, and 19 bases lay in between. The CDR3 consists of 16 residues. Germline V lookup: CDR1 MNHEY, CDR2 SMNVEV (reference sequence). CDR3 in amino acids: CASSAPRGRGDNEQFF. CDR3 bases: TGTGCCAGCAGTGCACCGAGGGGGCGCGGGGACAATGAGCAGTTCTTC.

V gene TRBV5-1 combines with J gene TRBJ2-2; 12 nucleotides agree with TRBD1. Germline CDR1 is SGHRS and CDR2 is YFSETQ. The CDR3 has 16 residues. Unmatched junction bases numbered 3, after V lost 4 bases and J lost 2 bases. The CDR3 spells CASSLGTGGNTGELFF. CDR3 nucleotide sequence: TGCGCCAGCAGCCTCGGGACAGGGGGCAACACCGGGGAGCTGTTTTTT.

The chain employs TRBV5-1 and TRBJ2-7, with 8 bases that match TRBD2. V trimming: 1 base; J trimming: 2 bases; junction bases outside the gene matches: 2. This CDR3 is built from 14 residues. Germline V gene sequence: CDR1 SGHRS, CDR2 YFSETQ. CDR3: CASSLYSGTYEQYF. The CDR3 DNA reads TGCGCCAGCAGCTTGTATAGCGGGACCTACGAGCAGTACTTC.